These 5 T cell receptor beta chains were sequenced from one sample in a study of CD8+ T cells in alopecia areata. RNA, once extracted, was reverse transcribed into cDNA for use as the sequencing template. Repertoires were generated with immunoSEQ multiplex PCR, while TCRdb's copy carries only in-frame clones and drops some. The table records 30,000 to 40,000 clones, about 74% of them present only once. Input material: NKG2D-low CD8+ T cells sorted from blood. The source of these receptors is a human donor with alopecia areata.

The V and J genes are TRBV4-1 and TRBJ2-7, with D tentatively TRBD2 (6 bases). This CDR3 is built from 14 residues. V lost 0 bases and J 3 bases, leaving 9 bases between the germline ends. CDR1 is MGHRA, CDR2 YSYEKL, per germline. The CDR3 reads CASSQDAGSYEQYF. The CDR3 DNA sequence: TGCGCCAGCAGCCAAGATGCCGGGAGCTACGAGCAGTACTTC.

In this sample, this clone turned up once. V usage is TRBV4-2 and J usage is TRBJ2-1; 12 positions match TRBD1. Germline-derived CDR1 and CDR2 are LGHNA and YNFKEQ. CDR3 length equals 15 residues. V shed 1 base, J shed 8 bases, and the junction held 3 bases outside the gene matches. This chain's CDR3 is CASSQGGQGADEQFF. The DNA for the CDR3 is TGTGCCAGCAGCCAAGGGGGACAGGGGGCGGATGAGCAGTTCTTC.

The gene calls are TRBV6-4 and TRBJ2-1, with 10 bases identical to TRBD2. The CDR3 is made up of 15 amino acids. From germline, CDR1 is MRHNA and CDR2 SNTAGT. Trimming cost V 0 bases and J 4 bases; bases outside gene matches: 0. The CDR3 spells CASSDSTSGYNEQFF. The CDR3 nucleotides are TGTGCCAGCAGTGACTCGACTAGCGGGTACAATGAGCAGTTCTTC.

This chain connects TRBV5-1 to TRBJ2-7; possibly TRBD1 for D (5 bases). Per germline, CDR1 SGHRS and CDR2 YFSETQ. The V gene lost 0 bases and the J gene lost 3 bases, with 13 bases spanning the gap. The CDR3 has 15 residues. The CDR3 loop is CASSLAADRDYEQYF. The CDR3 DNA is TGCGCCAGCAGCTTGGCGGCTGACAGAGACTACGAGCAGTACTTC.

This chain links TRBV10-2 with TRBJ2-7; 7 bases map to TRBD2. V gave up 3 bases and J gave up 7 bases; unmatched junction bases: 3. CDR3 length: 12 residues. CDR1 is WSHSY and CDR2 is SAAADI in the germline V gene. The CDR3: CASSDFSGEQYF. As DNA, the CDR3 is TGCGCCAGCAGTGACTTTAGCGGGGAGCAGTACTTC.